One and the same sample provided the 13 T cell receptor beta chains below, sequenced in a study of tissue T cells after allogeneic stem cell transplantation. Produced via immunoSEQ multiplex PCR; TCRdb's table is partial and in-frame only. Counted here are fewer than 5,500 clones, less than 40% occurring once; the ten biggest clones make up about 7%. Specified time point: mouse harvest day 14 after allogeneic transplant. The graft held 10^6 splenic CD5+ T cells and 10^7 T-cell-depleted bone marrow cells. The sequencing input was skin. All receptors come from a female BALB/c mouse given C57BL/6 T cells with graft-versus-host disease after an allogeneic hematopoietic cell transplant.

This clone was observed a few times. The gene names given are mouse names. The read gets to within 1 residue of the CDR3 end, and the germline J gene fills in the rest. This chain uses TRBV3 with TRBJ2-3; TRBD1 matches at 8 bases. With 5 bases clipped from V and 1 base from J, the junction kept 2 bases outside the gene matches. CDR1 and CDR2 (germline): SNHLY, FYNGKV (reference sequence). The CDR3 length is 14 residues. CDR3: CASSPTGGAETLYF. CDR3 DNA (partial): TGTGCCAGCAGCCCGACAGGGGGTGCAGAAACGCTGTAT.

This clone was observed a handful of times. These gene names are mouse names. Read coverage stops 1 residue before the CDR3 terminus; the germline J gene supplies the remainder. The chain carries TRBV3 and TRBJ1-2, with a tentative D call TRBD1 (5 bases). CDR1 is SNHLY and CDR2 is FYNGKV in the germline V gene (reference sequence). V lost 6 bases and J 4 bases, leaving 12 bases between the germline ends. The CDR3 is made up of 13 amino acids. The CDR3 protein is CASSPRQISDYTF. Incomplete CDR3 DNA: TGTGCCAGCAGTCCTCGACAGATCTCCGACTACACC.

This clone was seen a handful of times. Gene names and germline refer to mouse. The CDR3 is CASSFGTGRKEDTQYF. The sequenced part of the CDR3 DNA is TGTGCAAGCAGCTTTGGGACAGGGAGAAAGGAAGACACCCAGTAC. The chain combines TRBV16 with TRBJ2-5; 9 nucleotides agree with TRBD1. The missing CDR3 end, 1 residue past where the read stops, is filled in from the germline J gene. CDR1 and CDR2 from the germline V gene are SGHSA and FRNQAP. This CDR3 contains 16 residues. Unmatched junction bases numbered 8, after V lost 3 bases and J lost 4 bases.

A remark on this clone: The genes and germline here are from mouse. The CDR3 end falls 1 residue outside the read, so it is completed with the germline J gene. The chain employs TRBV3 and TRBJ1-1; the D is unclear. This CDR3 is 13 amino acids long. Germline values: CDR1 SNHLY, CDR2 FYNGKV (reference sequence). V was pared by 0 bases and J by 1 base, with 3 bases between. CDR3 DNA (partial): TGTGCCAGCAGCTTAGCAGGGAACACAGAAGTCTTC. Amino acid sequence: CASSLAGNTEVF. The CDR3 as a whole reads CASSLAGNTEVFF.

This clone was detected a few times. Germline and genes here are mouse. The observed sequence ends 1 residue before the CDR3 terminus, with the missing tail filled in from the germline J gene. The gene calls are TRBV26 and TRBJ1-1, with unresolved D. The CDR3 contains 12 residues. V shed 2 bases and J shed 5 bases, with 6 bases lying between them. CDR1 is KGHPV and CDR2 is FQNQEV in the germline V gene (reference sequence). CDR3 amino acids: CASSLKQTEVFF. The CDR3 bases that were read are TGTGCCAGCAGTCTGAAACAAACAGAAGTCTTC.

This clone occurred a few times. The gene names here belong to mouse. The read ends 1 residue shy of where the CDR3 ends; the end is completed using the germline J gene. The chain links TRBV13-3 to TRBJ2-3; D not certain. Germline values: CDR1 NNHDY, CDR2 SYVADS. The CDR3 is made up of 13 amino acids. V lost 1 base and J lost 2, with 5 bases in between. CDR3 bases read: TGTGCCAGCAGTGATAGAGATGCAGAAACGCTGTAT. This codes for CASSDRDAETLY. The full CDR3 protein is CASSDRDAETLYF.

Sample share makes this clone large. The genes and germline here are from mouse. The read falls 1 residue short of the CDR3 end, and the missing part is taken from the germline J gene. V is TRBV16 and J is TRBJ2-5; D uncertain. Trimming left V 0 bases short and J 2 bases short, with 6 bases between. The CDR3 is 14 residues long. The V gene's germline CDR1 is SGHSA and CDR2 FRNQAP. The sequenced CDR3 bases are TGTGCAAGCAGCTTAGAGACGCTCCAAGACACCCAGTAC. Its translation is CASSLETLQDTQY. The full CDR3 protein reads CASSLETLQDTQYF.

By frequency in the sample, this clone is medium-sized. Mouse names are used for the genes. The CDR3 end lies 1 residue beyond the end of the read and is filled in from the germline J gene. The genes are TRBV23 and TRBJ1-3. CDR3 length: 15 amino acids. Germline loops: CDR1 KGHTA, CDR2 FQNQQP. The CDR3 bases that were read are TGCTCCAGCAGTCAATCGTGGTTTTCTGGAAATACGCTCTAT. Protein: CSSSQSWFSGNTLY. Given in full, the CDR3 is CSSSQSWFSGNTLYF.

In its sample, this clone is medium-sized. Gene names denote mouse genes. The CDR3 goes on 1 residue after the read ends, and that part is filled in from the germline J gene. This chain joins TRBV26 and TRBJ1-2; no clear D gene. Germline V gives CDR1 KGHPV, CDR2 FQNQEV (reference sequence). The V end was cut by 0 bases, the J end by 2 bases, with 4 bases between. The CDR3 is 13 amino acids. Incomplete CDR3 DNA: TGTGCCAGCAGTCTGTCGGGGAACTCCGACTACACC. It specifies CASSLSGNSDYT. From start to end, the CDR3 is CASSLSGNSDYTF.

Comments on this clone: The listed genes are named as in mouse. The read ends 1 residue before the CDR3 terminus; that terminus is restored from the germline J gene. This chain joins TRBV16 and TRBJ1-6, with unresolved D. TRBJ1-6 is filed as an ORF, its function uncertain. V shed 0 bases and J shed 6 bases, with 3 bases lying between them. CDR1 is SGHSA and CDR2 is FRNQAP in the germline V gene. This CDR3 region has 13 residues. The CDR3 region is CASSLDPNSPLYF. CDR3 DNA, as far as it was read: TGTGCAAGCAGCTTAGACCCTAATTCGCCCCTCTAC.

This clone was picked up a small number of times. Gene names and germline refer to mouse. Read sequence stops 1 residue before the CDR3 end, and the germline J gene provides the missing end. J is TRBJ1-6 and V is TRBV26; no definite D call. TRBJ1-6 is classed as an ORF, of uncertain function. Trimming left V 5 bases short and J 5 bases short, with 7 bases between. Per germline, CDR1 KGHPV and CDR2 FQNQEV (reference sequence). The CDR3 is 13 residues long. The CDR3: CASSDNNNSPLYF. Incomplete CDR3 DNA: TGTGCCAGCAGTGACAACAATAATTCGCCCCTCTAC.

A few counts support this clone. Mouse gene names and germline throughout. Read data end 1 residue before the CDR3 end; the end is taken from the germline J gene. The J gene is TRBJ2-7, the V gene TRBV19; 12 bases match TRBD2. Trimming cost V 5 bases and J 6 bases; bases outside gene matches: 6. Germline CDR1 FNHDT, CDR2 SITEND (reference sequence). The CDR3 consists of 14 residues. The CDR3 reads CASRSGLGGREQYF. The covered CDR3 bases are TGTGCCAGCAGGTCGGGACTGGGGGGTCGTGAACAGTAC. The full variable domain, with the rest looked up from reference TRBV19 and TRBJ2-7, is GGIITQTPKFLIGQEGQKLTLKCQQNFNHDTMYWYRQDSGKGLRLIYYSITENDLQKGDLSEGYDASREKKSSFSLTVTSAQKNEMAVFLCASRSGLGGREQYFGPGTRLTVL.

In its sample, this clone ranks as large. The listed genes are named as in mouse. From the germline J gene comes the end of the CDR3, since the read stops 1 residue before it. This chain connects TRBV13-3 to TRBJ2-7, with D perhaps TRBD2 (6 bases). With 7 bases removed from V and 3 bases from J, the gap between germline ends came to 14 bases. Germline CDR1 and CDR2: NNHDY and SYVADS. This CDR3 comprises 13 residues. The sequenced CDR3 bases are TGTGCCAGCGGTGGGACTTCCAACTATGAACAGTAC. Translation gives CASGGTSNYEQY. The CDR3 in full is CASGGTSNYEQYF.